These T cell receptor beta chains were read from a single sample in a study of blood T cells in healthy people across ages. Via MiXCR, TCRdb re-called the 5' RACE reads, giving one row per CDR3 protein. The repertoire has approximately 600,000 distinct CDR3 sequences, approximately 59% of them found once; the top ten carry over 30%. The specimen sequenced was blood. These receptor sequences come from a man in his 60s in good health. The CDR3 runs from the conserved cysteine through the conserved F or W. Fields, in order: D gene, V gene, J gene, clone size, CDR3 protein, CDR3 DNA. D genes are given only for firm matches. Where a row states a size, it is once, few, many or the class of an expanded clone; other rows omit it.

-,TRBV5-1,TRBJ1-1,-,CASSLTQVSGTEAFF,TGCGCCAGCAGCTTGACTCAGGTCAGTGGCACTGAAGCTTTCTTT
-,TRBV5-1,TRBJ2-1,-,CASSLAVGPGGTRNEQFF,TGCGCCAGCAGCTTGGCAGTGGGACCCGGGGGGACACGCAATGAGCAGTTCTTC
-,TRBV7-8,TRBJ2-5,few,CASSPRPSRGETQYF,TGTGCCAGCAGCCCCAGACCCTCTAGAGGAGAGACCCAGTACTTC
TRBD2,TRBV28,TRBJ2-3,-,CASSLLAGGGTQYF,TGTGCCAGCAGTTTACTAGCGGGGGGAGGTACGCAGTATTTT
TRBD2,TRBV5-1,TRBJ2-1,-,CASSFEAGPYNEQFF,TGCGCCAGCAGCTTTGAAGCGGGGCCATACAATGAGCAGTTCTTC
-,TRBV6-2/TRBV6-3,TRBJ2-5,-,CASSYITQETQYF,TGTGCCAGCAGTTACATTACCCAAGAGACCCAGTACTTC
-,TRBV5-1,TRBJ2-1,-,CASSLMNSDNEQFF,TGCGCCAGCAGCTTAATGAACAGCGACAATGAGCAGTTCTTC
-,TRBV29-1,TRBJ2-7,-,CSVGWGATPYEQYF,TGCAGCGTTGGATGGGGGGCTACCCCCTACGAGCAGTACTTC
-,TRBV20-1,TRBJ2-5,-,CSAYKGGASQETQYF,TGCAGTGCGTACAAGGGGGGAGCCAGCCAAGAGACCCAGTACTTC
-,TRBV6-1,TRBJ2-3,-,CASSATGLDTQYF,TGTGCCAGCAGCGCAACAGGGTTAGATACGCAGTATTTT
TRBD1,TRBV28,TRBJ1-2,-,CASSSAGGQGGGYTF,TGTGCCAGCAGTTCCGCCGGCGGACAGGGGGGCGGCTACACCTTC
TRBD2,TRBV6-6,TRBJ2-5,-,CASSSSAGGIKTQYF,TGTGCCAGCAGTTCCTCGGCGGGGGGCATAAAGACCCAGTACTTC
-,TRBV20-1,TRBJ1-1,-,CSARDSRQVCEAFF,TGCAGTGCTAGAGATAGCCGACAAGTATGTGAAGCTTTCTTT
-,TRBV6-2/TRBV6-3,TRBJ2-7,once,CASSYATAYEQYF,TGTGCCAGCAGTTACGCGACAGCATACGAGCAGTACTTC
-,TRBV14,TRBJ2-3,-,CASSQARVATDTQYF,TGTGCCAGCAGCCAAGCTAGAGTTGCCACAGATACGCAGTATTTT
-,TRBV15,TRBJ2-3,-,CATSRDRGAGTDTQYF,TGTGCCACCAGCAGAGATCGGGGGGCTGGCACAGATACGCAGTATTTT
-,TRBV21-1,TRBJ1-2,-,CASSSAGQGSRGYTF,TGTGCCAGCAGCTCCGCGGGACAGGGGAGTCGGGGCTACACCTTC
TRBD1,TRBV20-1,TRBJ2-1,few,CSATPGTANLNEQFF,TGCAGTGCTACCCCAGGGACAGCGAATCTCAATGAGCAGTTCTTC
-,TRBV29-1,TRBJ2-7,-,CSVKTGSSYEQYF,TGCAGCGTTAAGACTGGTAGCTCCTACGAGCAGTACTTC
-,TRBV6-2/TRBV6-3,TRBJ1-1,few,CASSERGGNTEAFF,TGTGCCAGCAGTGAGCGGGGGGGGAACACTGAAGCTTTCTTT
-,TRBV29-1,TRBJ2-1,many,CSHSTGNEQFF,TGCAGCCACTCAACGGGGAATGAGCAGTTCTTC
-,TRBV20-1,TRBJ2-5,-,CSARAGLPFPNQETQYF,TGCAGTGCTAGAGCCGGACTTCCATTCCCCAATCAAGAGACCCAGTACTTC
TRBD1,TRBV13,TRBJ1-1,few,CASSLKSGGTEAFF,TGTGCCAGCAGCTTAAAGTCAGGGGGAACTGAAGCTTTCTTT
-,TRBV4-1,TRBJ2-3,-,CASSQLADLGTDTQYF,TGCGCCAGCAGCCAGCTGGCGGACTTGGGGACAGATACGCAGTATTTT
-,TRBV9,TRBJ2-4,many,CASSASGGGGNIQYF,TGTGCCAGCAGCGCCTCGGGCGGGGGCGGAAACATTCAGTACTTC
-,TRBV10-3,TRBJ2-5,-,CAISESPDKYQETQYF,TGTGCCATCAGTGAGTCCCCAGACAAGTACCAAGAGACCCAGTACTTC